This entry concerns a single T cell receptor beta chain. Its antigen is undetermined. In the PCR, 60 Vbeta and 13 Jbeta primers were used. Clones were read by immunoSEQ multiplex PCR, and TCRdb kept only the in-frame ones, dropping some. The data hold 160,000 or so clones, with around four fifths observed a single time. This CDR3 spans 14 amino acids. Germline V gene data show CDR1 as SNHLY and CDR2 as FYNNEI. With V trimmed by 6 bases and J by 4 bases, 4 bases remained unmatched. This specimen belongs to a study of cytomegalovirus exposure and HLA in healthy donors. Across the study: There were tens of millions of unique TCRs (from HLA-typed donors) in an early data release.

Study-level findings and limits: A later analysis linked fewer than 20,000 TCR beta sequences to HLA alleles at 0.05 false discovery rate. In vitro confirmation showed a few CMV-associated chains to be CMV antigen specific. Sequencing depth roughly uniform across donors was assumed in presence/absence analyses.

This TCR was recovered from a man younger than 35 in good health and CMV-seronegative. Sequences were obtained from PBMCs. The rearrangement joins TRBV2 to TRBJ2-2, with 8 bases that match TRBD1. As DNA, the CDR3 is TGTGCCAGCAGGGGACAGGTTAGCACCGGGGAGCTGTTTTTT. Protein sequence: CASRGQVSTGELFF.